Listed here are 32 T cell receptor beta chains from one sample, sequenced in a study of blood T cells in healthy people across ages (dated by TCRdb to the mid-2010s). The library was generated by 5' RACE. TCRdb names Illumina HiSeq 2500 as the instrument used. A second roughly 6 to 12 cycle PCR used a sample-barcoded 5' primer and a J-beta primer mix. Using fastp trimming at Q25 and MiXCR clonotype assembly, TCRdb reanalyzed the public sequencing data and kept in-frame beta chains. Rows matching on CDR3 protein sequence are summarized as one entry with the most common DNA and genes. The sample table lists hundreds of thousands of distinct CDR3 sequences, roughly 21% of them with a count of one. 3% to 4.5% of the sample is in the top ten clones. The sample was blood. Receptors were obtained from a man between 65 and 85 years old in good health.

There are a few counts of this clonotype. This rearrangement joins TRBV29-1 to TRBJ1-4, with TRBD1 matching over 8 bases. CDR1 is SQVTM and CDR2 is ANQGSEA in the germline V gene. J was trimmed by 8 bases and V by 6 bases; bases with no gene match: 8. This CDR3 has 13 amino acids. CDR3 in DNA: TGCAGCGTGGAGACAGGGGTTCGGGAAAAACTGTTTTTT. This codes for CSVETGVREKLFF. Together with reference TRBV29-1 and TRBJ1-4, the CDR3 gives the full variable domain: SAVISQKPSRDICQRGTSLTIQCQVDSQVTMMFWYRQQPGQSLTLIATANQGSEATYESGFVIDKFPISRPNLTFSTLTVSNMSPEDSSIYLCSVETGVREKLFFGSGTQLSVL.

This clonotype was detected a few times. The J gene is TRBJ2-5, the V gene TRBV7-2; TRBD2 agrees at 11 bases. The tail of the sequence fits TRBJ2-1 better, so the J call may be wrong. The germline CDR1 and CDR2 sequences are SGHTA and FQGNSA. The CDR3 length is 16 residues. This CDR3 is CASSSRRLAGIYEQFF. The DNA for the CDR3 is TGTGCCAGCAGCTCCCGAAGACTAGCGGGAATATATGAGCAGTTCTTC.

The chain recombines TRBV20-1 with TRBJ1-6; possibly TRBD1 for D (6 bases). The germline gives CDR1 DFQATT, CDR2 SNEGSKA (reference sequence). Trimming pared 0 bases from V and 6 bases from J, leaving 15 bases between. CDR3 length: 16 residues. The DNA of the CDR3 is TGCAGTGCTAGAGAAGCAGGGGAGCGTATTAATTCACCCCTCCACTTT. Protein sequence: CSAREAGERINSPLHF.

Comments on this clonotype: The junction shows a germline mismatch at one end, possibly a read error. This rearrangement joins TRBV28 to TRBJ2-5; TRBD2 matches at 10 bases. Germline assignment: CDR1 MDHEN and CDR2 SYDVKM. The CDR3 has 16 amino acids. CDR3 coding DNA: TGTGCCAGCACGATAAGGGCTAGCGGGAGTTGGAATGAGCAGCTCTTC. Translating gives CASTIRASGSWNEQLF.

The chain couples TRBV27 to TRBJ2-5; TRBD2 might be the D (6 bases). The DNA end lines up better with TRBJ2-7; the J call may be wrong. The CDR3 spans 15 residues. CDR1 and CDR2 (germline): MNHEY, SMNVEV (reference sequence). CDR3 protein: CASSGTRGSSYEQYF. CDR3 nucleotide sequence: TGTGCCAGCAGTGGGACCCGGGGGAGCTCCTACGAGCAGTACTTC.

J is TRBJ1-1 and V is TRBV10-3; no clear D gene. The germline CDR1 and CDR2 sequences are ENHRY and SYGVKD. Trimming left V 2 bases short and J 4 bases short, with 11 bases between. The CDR3 has 14 residues. CDR3 DNA sequence: TGTGCCATCAGTGAGGCTCCGAGTGGCACTGAAGCTTTCTTT. Amino acids: CAISEAPSGTEAFF.

The chain uses TRBV29-1 and TRBJ2-5; 11 nucleotides line up with TRBD2. The end of the DNA is better explained by TRBJ2-1, so the J call may be wrong. The CDR3 extends over 14 amino acids. The germline gives CDR1 SQVTM, CDR2 ANQGSEA. CDR3 residues: CSGGLAGGDNEQFF. DNA of the CDR3: TGCAGCGGAGGGCTAGCGGGAGGTGACAATGAGCAGTTCTTC.

This clonotype has only a few counts. This chain uses TRBV6-2 or TRBV6-3 with TRBJ2-3; TRBD2 matches at 13 bases. V shed 11 bases and J 2 bases; nucleotides not matched to a gene: 1. CDR1 and CDR2 from the germline V gene are MNHEY and SVGEGT. The CDR3 runs 13 residues. CDR3 sequence (DNA): TGTGCCGGGACTAGCGGGAACACAGATACGCAGTATTTT. This translates into CAGTSGNTDTQYF.

This clonotype was observed a few times. The chain's CDR3 is CATSDLRSSGRSYNEQFF. The CDR3 nucleotides are TGTGCCACCAGTGATTTGAGGTCTAGCGGGAGGTCCTACAATGAGCAGTTCTTC. The V and J genes are TRBV24-1 and TRBJ2-1; 11 bases map to TRBD2. The V gene's germline CDR1 is KGHDR and CDR2 SFDVKD. The V and J ends lost 0 bases and 1 base, in that order; junction bases with no gene match: 4. The CDR3 is made up of 18 amino acids.

This clonotype was seen a few times. This chain uses TRBV6-6 with TRBJ1-5, with D tentatively TRBD1 (5 bases). Between the trimmed V and J ends, which lost 5 bases and 4 bases, there was a span of 12 bases. Germline-derived CDR1 and CDR2 are MNHNY and SVGAGI (reference sequence). The length of the CDR3 is 14 residues. CDR3 sequence reads: CASSTGLTNQPQHF. CDR3 bases: TGTGCCAGCAGTACGGGACTGACAAATCAGCCCCAGCATTTT.

This chain connects TRBV5-1 to TRBJ1-2, with 7 nucleotides matching TRBD1. The CDR3 totals 13 residues. The germline CDR1 and CDR2 sequences are SGHRS and YFSETQ. With 4 bases clipped from V and 8 bases from J, the junction kept 8 bases outside the gene matches. The CDR3 reads CASSGTVSRGYTF. CDR3 in DNA: TGCGCCAGCAGCGGGACAGTTTCGAGAGGCTACACCTTC.

The rearrangement links TRBV20-1 to TRBJ2-5; 10 bases fit TRBD1. The germline V gene has CDR1 DFQATT and CDR2 SNEGSKA (reference sequence). This CDR3 spans 13 amino acids. The trim removed 5 bases at V and 11 bases at J, leaving 11 bases unmatched. The CDR3 region is CSAPGQGSWEQYF. The CDR3 DNA is TGCAGTGCTCCGGGACAGGGGAGTTGGGAGCAGTACTTC.

This clonotype occurred a few times. The CDR3 region is CASSLSPSQGSETQYF. CDR3 sequence (DNA): TGTGCCAGCAGCTTAAGCCCATCCCAGGGCTCTGAGACCCAGTACTTC. The chain recombines TRBV7-6 with TRBJ2-5; the D gene is possibly TRBD1 (5 bases). The CDR3 runs to 16 residues. V lost 2 bases and J lost 5, with 18 bases in between. The germline V gene has CDR1 SGHVS and CDR2 FNYEAQ.

The V gene is TRBV20-1, the J gene TRBJ2-7; D call uncertain. The CDR3 extends over 12 amino acids. The ends were cut back, 4 bases at V and 4 bases at J, with 11 bases in the middle. The germline V gene has CDR1 DFQATT and CDR2 SNEGSKA (reference sequence). CDR3 residues: CSAIFGAYEQYF. The CDR3 DNA reads TGCAGTGCTATTTTCGGCGCGTACGAGCAGTACTTC.

The rearrangement links TRBV10-3 to TRBJ2-1; possibly TRBD2 for D (6 bases). V was shortened by 0 bases and J by 2 bases, with 11 bases between the two germline ends. The CDR3 loop spans 16 amino acids. CDR1 ENHRY and CDR2 SYGVKD come from the germline V gene. CDR3 bases: TGTGCCATCAGTGAGTCGGGGGGACGAGCCTACAATGAGCAGTTCTTC. Translating gives CAISESGGRAYNEQFF.

This clonotype has only a few counts. The chain joins TRBV7-9 to TRBJ2-5; tentatively, D is TRBD2 (5 bases). The CDR3 runs to 12 residues. The germline CDR1 and CDR2 sequences are SEHNR and FQNEAQ (reference sequence). The CDR3 bases are TGTGTTGCGGGCGCGGAGCAAGAGACCCAGTACTTC. Its protein product is CVAGAEQETQYF.

The rearrangement joins TRBV10-3 to TRBJ2-1, with TRBD2 matching over 7 bases. The ends lost 1 base at V and 3 bases at J; junction bases unmatched: 9. From germline, CDR1 is ENHRY and CDR2 SYGVKD. The length of the CDR3 is 17 residues. In DNA form, the CDR3 reads TGTGCCATCAGTGAGTTGCCTAGCGGAGAATTCTACAATGAGCAGTTCTTC. Translation: CAISELPSGEFYNEQFF.

The chain carries TRBV5-1 and TRBJ2-3; TRBD1 agrees at 7 bases. Germline lookup yields CDR1 SGHRS and CDR2 YFSETQ. The CDR3 runs 14 residues. Losses at the gene ends were 4 bases for V and 2 bases for J; bases not matched to a gene: 4. Here the CDR3 reads CASSKGQDTDTQYF. The CDR3 coding sequence is TGCGCCAGCAGCAAAGGACAGGACACAGATACGCAGTATTTT.

On this clonotype: The CDR3 carries no conserved terminal phenylalanine or tryptophan, so it likely arises from a read error. The genes are TRBV2 and TRBJ2-5; 7 bases map to TRBD2. CDR1 SNHLY and CDR2 FYNNEI come from the germline V gene. J was trimmed by 11 bases and V by 1 base; bases with no gene match: 16. This CDR3 has 16 residues. CDR3 sequence reads: CASSEGALAPVGGQYI. For the CDR3, the DNA is TGTGCCAGCAGTGAAGGGGCCCTAGCGCCTGTGGGGGGGCAGTACATC.

This rearrangement joins TRBV15 to TRBJ1-1; D remains unclear. This CDR3 is 12 amino acids long. V was cut by 5 bases and J by 6 bases, with 10 bases left in between. Germline V CDR1 and CDR2: LNHNV, YYDKDF (reference sequence). The CDR3 spells CATSLSSAEAFF. The DNA of the CDR3 is TGTGCCACCAGCTTATCCAGCGCTGAAGCTTTCTTT.

V is TRBV7-2 and J is TRBJ2-1; possibly TRBD1 for D (6 bases). V was pared by 5 bases and J by 9 bases, with 17 bases between. CDR1 and CDR2 (germline): SGHTA, FQGNSA. The CDR3 extends over 14 amino acids. The CDR3 here is CASSPRGVKGEQFF. In DNA form, the CDR3 reads TGTGCCAGCAGCCCCAGGGGAGTGAAGGGTGAGCAGTTCTTC.

J is TRBJ2-1 and V is TRBV29-1; D might be TRBD1 or TRBD2, each matching 5 bases. Deletions cut 2 bases from V and 7 bases from J, with 15 bases between. Looked up from germline, CDR1 is SQVTM and CDR2 is ANQGSEA. The CDR3 loop spans 14 amino acids. This chain's CDR3 is CSVEHRRGVNEQFF. The CDR3 coding sequence is TGCAGCGTTGAACACCGTAGGGGAGTTAATGAGCAGTTCTTC.

This clonotype was found a few times. This chain links TRBV4-1 with TRBJ1-4; D is undetermined. Looked up from germline, CDR1 is MGHRA and CDR2 is YSYEKL. Trimming removed 1 base from V and 4 bases from J, with 7 bases in between. This CDR3 is 14 amino acids long. The DNA of the CDR3 is TGCGCCAGCAGCCAAGGACGGAATAATGAAAAACTGTTTTTT. As protein: CASSQGRNNEKLFF.

This chain links TRBV6-5 with TRBJ2-3, with 7 nucleotides matching TRBD1. This CDR3 spans 14 amino acids. The germline gives CDR1 MNHEY, CDR2 SVGAGI. V shed 7 bases and J 6 bases; nucleotides not matched to a gene: 10. The CDR3 DNA sequence: TGTGCCAGCACCATAGACAGGGCTGGGGATACGCAGTATTTT. Translation gives CASTIDRAGDTQYF.

This clonotype was seen at least ten times. This chain uses TRBV3-1 with TRBJ2-3; TRBD2 is a possible D gene (6 bases). The V and J ends lost 4 bases and 0 bases respectively, with 14 bases between them. The length of the CDR3 is 16 residues. Germline CDR1 reads LGHDT; CDR2 reads YNNKEL (reference sequence). The CDR3 sequence is CASSPGTRWSTDTQYF. The CDR3 DNA sequence: TGTGCCAGCAGCCCTGGGACTCGCTGGAGCACAGATACGCAGTATTTT.

There are many counts of this clonotype. V and J are TRBV5-1 and TRBJ2-7; maybe TRBD2 (5 bases). The V gene lost 5 bases and the J gene lost 2 bases, with 14 bases spanning the gap. The CDR3 consists of 14 residues. Germline values: CDR1 SGHRS, CDR2 YFSETQ. DNA of the CDR3: TGCGCCAGCAGACTGGAGTACGGGACCTACGAGCAGTACTTC. Its translation is CASRLEYGTYEQYF.

In this sample, this clonotype turned up many times. The J gene is TRBJ2-5, the V gene TRBV20-1; 8 bases are shared with TRBD2. The J call is doubtful: the DNA matches TRBJ2-1 better. The CDR3 extends over 14 amino acids. Germline loops: CDR1 DFQATT, CDR2 SNEGSKA (reference sequence). CDR3: CSAKRESLRNEQFF. The CDR3 region has the DNA TGCAGTGCAAAGCGGGAGTCTCTAAGAAATGAGCAGTTCTTC.

This clonotype turned up a few times. J is TRBJ2-2 and V is TRBV7-8; 10 nucleotides match TRBD1. The V and J ends lost 2 bases and 2 bases, in that order; junction bases with no gene match: 11. Germline lookup yields CDR1 SGHVS and CDR2 FQNEAQ. The CDR3 extends over 19 amino acids. CDR3 loop: CASSLLGQGVLLNTGELFF. The DNA for the CDR3 is TGTGCCAGCAGCTTATTAGGACAGGGGGTTTTACTAAACACCGGGGAGCTGTTTTTT.

Only a few counts were recorded for this clonotype. CDR3 loop: CASSRQPGDTEAFF. For the CDR3, the DNA is TGTGCCAGCAGCAGACAGCCTGGGGACACTGAAGCTTTCTTT. The J gene is TRBJ1-1, the V gene TRBV7-3; tentatively, D is TRBD1 (5 bases). The V gene lost 5 bases and the J gene lost 3 bases, with 13 bases spanning the gap. The CDR3 extends over 14 amino acids. Germline CDR1 reads SGHTA; CDR2 reads FQGTGA.

In its sample, this clonotype was seen many times. The genes are TRBV18 and TRBJ2-5, with TRBD1 identical over 7 bases. CDR1 and CDR2 from the germline V gene are KGHSH and LQKENI. With V trimmed by 4 bases and J by 5 bases, 4 bases remained unmatched. This CDR3 has 13 amino acids. This chain's CDR3 is CASSRGQKETQYF. The CDR3 DNA follows: TGTGCCAGCTCACGGGGACAGAAGGAGACCCAGTACTTC.

As to this clonotype: One junction end disagrees with the germline gene, perhaps due to a read error. The rearrangement joins TRBV5-1 to TRBJ2-3; D is ambiguous. The CDR3 consists of 16 residues. The V gene's germline CDR1 is SGHRS and CDR2 YFSETQ. The CDR3 DNA reads as TGCGCCAGCAGCTTGGGACAAAGAGAAGCCCAAGATCCGCAGTATTTT. Residues: CASSLGQREAQDPQYF.

This clonotype was seen a handful of times. The chain links TRBV5-6 to TRBJ2-2; no clear D. Germline values: CDR1 SGHDT, CDR2 YYEEEE. Trimming took off 0 bases at V and 8 bases at J, with 14 bases between the two ends. The CDR3 spans 15 residues. This CDR3 is CASSLGSPKAGELFF. CDR3 nucleotide sequence: TGTGCCAGCAGCTTGGGGTCCCCTAAGGCGGGGGAGCTGTTTTTT.